A selection of T cell receptor beta chains follows, all from one sample in a study of early T cells in non-severe SARS-CoV-2 infection. MiXCR was run by TCRdb on the 5' RACE reads, yielding one entry per CDR3 protein. The sample has over 90,000 distinct CDR3 sequences, under 15% seen once. Sequencing was carried out using whole blood. These receptors were collected from an adult who was a healthcare worker with PCR-confirmed SARS-CoV-2 infection or an uninfected control (not recorded which). CDR3s include the opening cysteine and the closing phenylalanine or tryptophan. The order of the fields is CDR3 DNA, CDR3 protein, V gene, clone size, J gene, D gene. D genes are given only for firm matches. Some rows have no size entry. The others give once, few or many, or a class for an expanded clone.

CDR3nt: TGTGCCAGCAGCTTAGTTCGAGACAACTACGAGCAGTACTTC; CDR3aa: CASSLVRDNYEQYF; v_gene: TRBV7-2; abundance: NA; j_gene: TRBJ2-7; d_gene: NA
CDR3nt: TGCAGTGCTAGAGGGGACGGGGGCTCGGCTGAAGCTTTCTTT; CDR3aa: CSARGDGGSAEAFF; v_gene: TRBV20-1; abundance: many; j_gene: TRBJ1-1; d_gene: NA
CDR3nt: TGTGCCAGCAGTTTCGCTCAGGGGAAGTACGAGCAGTACTTC; CDR3aa: CASSFAQGKYEQYF; v_gene: TRBV12-3/TRBV12-4; abundance: few; j_gene: TRBJ2-7; d_gene: NA
CDR3nt: TGTGCCAGCGGACCTCGGGACAGTCTTAATGAAAAACTGTTTTTT; CDR3aa: CASGPRDSLNEKLFF; v_gene: TRBV7-8; abundance: many; j_gene: TRBJ1-4; d_gene: TRBD1
CDR3nt: TGTGCCAGCAGCTTACACGGGAATCAGCCCCAGCATTTT; CDR3aa: CASSLHGNQPQHF; v_gene: TRBV7-2; abundance: few; j_gene: TRBJ1-5; d_gene: NA
CDR3nt: TGCGCCAGCAGCTTGGTACAGGCAAGCATGAACACTGAAGCTTTCTTT; CDR3aa: CASSLVQASMNTEAFF; v_gene: TRBV5-1; abundance: NA; j_gene: TRBJ1-1; d_gene: NA
CDR3nt: TGTGCCAGCAGCTTGCAAGGCTCCAGCAGGCGTGAGCAGTTCTTC; CDR3aa: CASSLQGSSRREQFF; v_gene: TRBV5-4; abundance: few; j_gene: TRBJ2-1; d_gene: NA
CDR3nt: TGTGCCAGCAGCTTAAACCCCACCTTAAACTATGGCTACACCTTC; CDR3aa: CASSLNPTLNYGYTF; v_gene: TRBV7-2; abundance: NA; j_gene: TRBJ1-2; d_gene: NA
CDR3nt: TGTGCCAGCAGCTTAACTCTGGCAGGAAACACTGAAGCTTTCTTT; CDR3aa: CASSLTLAGNTEAFF; v_gene: TRBV7-3; abundance: NA; j_gene: TRBJ1-1; d_gene: NA
CDR3nt: TGTGCCAGCAGCTTATGGGAGACTGACACAGATACGCAGTATTTT; CDR3aa: CASSLWETDTDTQYF; v_gene: TRBV7-9; abundance: many; j_gene: TRBJ2-3; d_gene: NA
CDR3nt: TGTGCCAGCAGAGCTAGGGTCGGGGAGCTGTTTTTT; CDR3aa: CASRARVGELFF; v_gene: TRBV9; abundance: few; j_gene: TRBJ2-2; d_gene: NA
CDR3nt: TGCAGCGTTGTGCTTAAAGCGCTCCAAGAGACCCAGTACTTC; CDR3aa: CSVVLKALQETQYF; v_gene: TRBV29-1; abundance: NA; j_gene: TRBJ2-5; d_gene: NA
CDR3nt: TGTGCCAGCAGCGCCACTAGCGGGCGGACCTACGAGCAGTACTTC; CDR3aa: CASSATSGRTYEQYF; v_gene: TRBV11-2; abundance: many; j_gene: TRBJ2-7; d_gene: TRBD2
CDR3nt: TGTGCCAGCAGCTTAAGTGTGGCTAGAGGGGGCGTCTTATCGACCCAGTACTTC; CDR3aa: CASSLSVARGGVLSTQYF; v_gene: TRBV11-2; abundance: NA; j_gene: TRBJ2-5; d_gene: TRBD1
CDR3nt: TGTGCCAGCAGTTACGTTGCTAGCGGGAGCGGGGAGCTGTTTTTT; CDR3aa: CASSYVASGSGELFF; v_gene: TRBV6-5; abundance: few; j_gene: TRBJ2-2; d_gene: TRBD2
CDR3nt: TGTGCCAGCAGTCCCCGGGAGGCACTAAATTCACCCCTCCACTTT; CDR3aa: CASSPREALNSPLHF; v_gene: TRBV12-3/TRBV12-4; abundance: many; j_gene: TRBJ1-6; d_gene: NA
CDR3nt: TGTGCCAGCAGTGTTACAGGGACGAACACTGAAGCTTTCTTT; CDR3aa: CASSVTGTNTEAFF; v_gene: TRBV6-1; abundance: few; j_gene: TRBJ1-1; d_gene: NA
CDR3nt: TGTGCCAGCATGGGGGAAAGGCTCCTCAATGAGCAGTTCTTC; CDR3aa: CASMGERLLNEQFF; v_gene: TRBV6-1; abundance: NA; j_gene: TRBJ2-1; d_gene: NA
CDR3nt: TGTGCCAGCAGAGAAACAGGGGGCCCCTACAATGAGCAGTTCTTC; CDR3aa: CASRETGGPYNEQFF; v_gene: TRBV3-1; abundance: NA; j_gene: TRBJ2-1; d_gene: TRBD1
CDR3nt: TGTGCCAGCAAAAGACAGGGGAAGGCAGATACGCAGTATTTT; CDR3aa: CASKRQGKADTQYF; v_gene: TRBV12-3/TRBV12-4; abundance: many; j_gene: TRBJ2-3; d_gene: TRBD1
CDR3nt: TGTGCCAGCAGCCCCCGGACAGCATTCACCGGGGAGCTGTTTTTT; CDR3aa: CASSPRTAFTGELFF; v_gene: TRBV5-5; abundance: medium-sized; j_gene: TRBJ2-2; d_gene: NA
CDR3nt: TGTGCCAGCAGTTTACAGGGGGATGAAAAACTGTTTTTT; CDR3aa: CASSLQGDEKLFF; v_gene: TRBV27; abundance: NA; j_gene: TRBJ1-4; d_gene: TRBD1
CDR3nt: TGCAGCACCCGGAGAGACCCAGAGAATGAGCAGTTCTTC; CDR3aa: CSTRRDPENEQFF; v_gene: TRBV29-1; abundance: NA; j_gene: TRBJ2-1; d_gene: NA
CDR3nt: TGTGCCAGCAGTCCATCGCAGGGGACAGGGGATAGAAACACCATATATTTT; CDR3aa: CASSPSQGTGDRNTIYF; v_gene: TRBV28; abundance: NA; j_gene: TRBJ1-3; d_gene: TRBD1
CDR3nt: TGTGCCAGCAGCCGGGGACAGAGCAATGAGCAGTTCTTC; CDR3aa: CASSRGQSNEQFF; v_gene: TRBV7-9; abundance: many; j_gene: TRBJ2-1; d_gene: TRBD1
CDR3nt: TGTGCCAGCAGCGAAAACCAAAAAGAGACCCAGTACTTC; CDR3aa: CASSENQKETQYF; v_gene: TRBV7-3; abundance: many; j_gene: TRBJ2-5; d_gene: NA
CDR3nt: TGTGCCAGCAGTTACGCAGAGAACACTGAAGCTTTCTTT; CDR3aa: CASSYAENTEAFF; v_gene: TRBV6-2/TRBV6-3; abundance: many; j_gene: TRBJ1-1; d_gene: NA